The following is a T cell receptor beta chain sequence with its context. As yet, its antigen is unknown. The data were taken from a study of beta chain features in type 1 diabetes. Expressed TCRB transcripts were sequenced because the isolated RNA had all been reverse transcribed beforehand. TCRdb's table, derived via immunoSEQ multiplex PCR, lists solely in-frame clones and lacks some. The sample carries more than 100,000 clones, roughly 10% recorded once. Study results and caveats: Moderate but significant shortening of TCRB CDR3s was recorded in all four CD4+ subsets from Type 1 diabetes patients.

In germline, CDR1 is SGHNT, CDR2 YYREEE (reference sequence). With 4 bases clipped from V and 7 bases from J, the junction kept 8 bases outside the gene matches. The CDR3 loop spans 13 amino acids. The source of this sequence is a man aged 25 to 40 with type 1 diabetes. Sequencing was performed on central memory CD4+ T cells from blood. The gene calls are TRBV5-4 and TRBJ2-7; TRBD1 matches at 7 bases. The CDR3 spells CASSLKTGLEQYF. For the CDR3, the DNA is TGTGCCAGCAGCCTGAAGACAGGGCTTGAGCAGTACTTC.